The next 22 T cell receptor beta chains were all read from a single sample in a study of regulatory T cells in long-lasting Graves disease. This sample's time point: newly diagnosed GD, antithyroid drugs for less than 3 months. From RNA extracted from PBMCs, the TCR library was made. Library construction for TCR beta used iRepertoire HTBI primers and Arm-PCR of CDR3 regions. Each CDR3 protein is one row after TCRdb ran MiXCR on the multiplex PCR reads. The table has fewer than 400,000 distinct CDR3 sequences, 18% seen once. This specimen was peripheral blood mononuclear cells (PBMCs), taken at new diagnosis, from a patient treated with antithyroid drugs. These receptors originate from a female donor with Graves disease.

Worth noting for this clonotype: This likely traces to a read error, being one base from a far larger clone. Here the CDR3 omits its conserved ending phenylalanine or tryptophan, so a read error is the likely source. V usage is TRBV6-4 and J usage is TRBJ2-5; the D is unclear. The length of the CDR3 is 10 residues. V lost 6 bases and J 4 bases, leaving 3 bases between the germline ends. Per the germline V gene, CDR1 is MRHNA and CDR2 is SNTAGT. Written as DNA, the CDR3 is TGTGCCAGCAGGAGAGAGACCCAGTACCTC. It specifies CASRRETQYL.

The table lists this clonotype with many counts. The rearrangement uses TRBV6-1 and TRBJ2-2, with 13 bases aligning to TRBD2. V shed 4 bases, J shed 6 bases, and the junction held 17 bases outside the gene matches. This CDR3 comprises 20 residues. Germline CDR1 MNHNS, CDR2 SASEGT. DNA of the CDR3: TGTGCCAGCAGTGCGTATGGACTAGCGGGAGAAATTGAGACGTCCGGGGAGCTGTTTTTT. It specifies CASSAYGLAGEIETSGELFF.

At least ten counts were recorded for this clonotype. V gene TRBV9 combines with J gene TRBJ1-3; D perhaps matches TRBD1 (6 bases). Between the trimmed V and J ends, which lost 4 bases and 1 base, there was a span of 18 bases. This CDR3 has 17 residues. Germline values: CDR1 SGDLS, CDR2 YYNGEE. CDR3 nucleotide sequence: TGTGCCAGCAGCTCAGAGGGGGGCCCCACTTCTGGAAACACCATATATTTT. The encoded protein is CASSSEGGPTSGNTIYF.

This sequence joins TRBV12-3 or TRBV12-4 and TRBJ2-3; the D call may be TRBD1 or TRBD2 (5 bases each). Between the trimmed V and J ends, which lost 6 bases and 1 base, there was a span of 14 bases. This CDR3 region has 15 residues. The CDR3 loop is CASSPGPVGTDTQYF. The CDR3, as DNA: TGTGCCAGCAGCCCGGGGCCGGTCGGCACAGATACGCAGTATTTT.

This clonotype was recorded at least ten times. The chain joins TRBV7-2 to TRBJ2-7; unclear D gene. CDR1 and CDR2 from the germline V gene are SGHTA and FQGNSA. The CDR3 runs to 12 residues. The V and J ends lost 0 bases and 5 bases respectively, with 5 bases between them. Here the CDR3 DNA reads TGTGCCAGCAGCTTAGCTTCCCACGAGCAGTACTTC. This codes for CASSLASHEQYF.

This clonotype was detected many times. The gene calls are TRBV28 and TRBJ2-5, with 7 bases matching TRBD2. The CDR3 contains 18 residues. Germline CDR1 is MDHEN and CDR2 is SYDVKM. With V trimmed by 3 bases and J by 5 bases, 18 bases remained unmatched. The CDR3 coding sequence is TGTGCCAGCAGTTTCCCGGGGGGTCTTCTGGGCGCGGGGGAGACCCAGTACTTC. This sequence encodes CASSFPGGLLGAGETQYF.

This clonotype was seen at least ten times. This sequence joins TRBV7-3 and TRBJ2-1; TRBD2 might be the D (6 bases). Germline-derived CDR1 and CDR2 are SGHTA and FQGTGA. This CDR3 is 13 amino acids long. Trimming stripped 5 bases from V and 8 bases from J, with 13 bases between. CDR3 in amino acids: CASSHGRRYEQFF. The CDR3 DNA reads as TGTGCCAGCAGCCACGGGAGACGGTATGAGCAGTTCTTC.

The table lists this clonotype with a few counts. The chain joins TRBV20-1 to TRBJ2-7, with 7 bases aligning to TRBD1. CDR1 and CDR2 (germline): DFQATT, SNEGSKA (reference sequence). This CDR3 comprises 14 residues. The ends lost 3 bases at V and 2 bases at J; junction bases unmatched: 7. The CDR3 protein is CSASLSQGAYEQYF. CDR3 in DNA: TGCAGTGCTAGTTTAAGTCAGGGGGCCTACGAGCAGTACTTC.

In regard to this clonotype: A single base is all that separates this from a far larger clone, so a read error is likely. The rearrangement links TRBV14 to TRBJ2-1, with a weak D call TRBD1 (5 bases). The CDR3 length is 16 residues. V was trimmed by 5 bases and J by 4 bases, leaving 18 bases between them. Germline V gives CDR1 SGHDN, CDR2 FVKESK. The CDR3 DNA follows: TGTGCCAGCAGCTGGTCGGCGGACAATACGTACAATGAGCAGTTCTTC. Translating it yields CASSWSADNTYNEQFF.

Concerning this clonotype: The junction departs from the called germline gene at one end, perhaps through a read error. The chain employs TRBV29-1 and TRBJ2-7; D is possibly TRBD2 (5 bases). CDR3 size: 11 residues. CDR1 SQVTM and CDR2 ANQGSEA come from the germline V gene. CDR3 sequence: CRVGEFYEQYF. CDR3 nucleotides: TGCAGAGTTGGGGAGTTCTACGAGCAGTACTTC.

This clonotype was counted many times. The chain employs TRBV19 and TRBJ1-6, with D hard to call. CDR1 is LNHDA, CDR2 SQIVND, per germline (reference sequence). V lost 5 bases, J lost 0 bases, and 8 bases lay in between. The CDR3 loop spans 15 amino acids. In DNA, the CDR3 is TGTGCCAGTAGTCCCACTAGCTCCTATAATTCACCCCTCCACTTT. Translation gives CASSPTSSYNSPLHF.

This clonotype came up many times. Germline is not matched at one junction end, which may reflect a read error. The chain employs TRBV2 and TRBJ2-5; 7 bases line up with TRBD1. The CDR3 covers 13 residues. Per the germline V gene, CDR1 is SNHLY and CDR2 is FYNNEI. The CDR3 reads CASRDRAQETQYF. The CDR3 DNA is TGTGCCAGCCGTGACAGGGCCCAAGAGACCCAGTACTTC.

This clonotype has a count of ten or more. V and J are TRBV20-1 and TRBJ2-4; D unresolved. V was trimmed by 1 base and J by 7 bases, leaving 5 bases between them. The CDR3 totals 11 residues. Germline-derived CDR1 and CDR2 are DFQATT and SNEGSKA (reference sequence). The CDR3 region has the DNA TGCAGTGCTAGAGTGGGGAACATTCAGTACTTC. Translated, it gives CSARVGNIQYF.

This clonotype was detected ten times or more. This sequence joins TRBV9 and TRBJ2-1, with D hard to call. In germline, CDR1 is SGDLS, CDR2 YYNGEE. V lost 0 bases to trimming and J lost 8 bases, with 9 bases between them. The CDR3 sequence is 13 residues long. The CDR3 here is CASSVGVVDEQFF. The CDR3 nucleotides are TGTGCCAGCAGCGTAGGTGTAGTGGATGAGCAGTTCTTC.

This chain uses TRBV24-1 with TRBJ2-3; D possibly corresponds to TRBD2 (7 bases). The germline gives CDR1 KGHDR, CDR2 SFDVKD. This CDR3 region has 14 residues. The ends were cut back, 9 bases at V and 2 bases at J, with 14 bases in the middle. DNA of the CDR3: TGTGCCACCGACGGGGGGCACTTCACAGATACGCAGTATTTT. Translation gives CATDGGHFTDTQYF.

In its sample, this clonotype was seen many times. V usage is TRBV7-2 and J usage is TRBJ2-2, with 9 bases lining up with TRBD1. V lost 4 bases, J lost 4 bases, and 4 bases stayed unmatched. CDR1 and CDR2 from the germline V gene are SGHTA and FQGNSA. The CDR3 is 15 amino acids. The CDR3 reads CASSYGTGITGELFF. The CDR3 bases are TGTGCCAGCAGCTACGGGACAGGGATCACCGGGGAGCTGTTTTTT.

In regard to this clonotype: A much larger clone differs from this one at a single base, so this may be a read error. J is TRBJ2-2 and V is TRBV28, with D possibly being TRBD1 (5 bases). V shed 6 bases and J shed 4 bases, with 30 bases lying between them. Germline values: CDR1 MDHEN, CDR2 SYDVKM. CDR3 length equals 20 residues. Here the CDR3 DNA reads TGTGCCAGCAGCCAACAGAAACCAAACAACAGGAGCCTCTCCACCGGGGAGCTGTTTTTT. This codes for CASSQQKPNNRSLSTGELFF. Combining the CDR3 with reference TRBV28 and TRBJ2-2 gives the whole variable domain DVKVTQSSRYLVKRTGEKVFLECVQDMDHENMFWYRQDPGLGLRLIYFSYDVKMKEKGDIPEGYSVSREKKERFSLILESASTNQTSMYLCASSQQKPNNRSLSTGELFFGEGSRLTVL.

This clonotype has at least ten counts. The CDR3 spells CAISEWEGPRDIQYF. The CDR3 nucleotides read TGTGCCATCAGTGAATGGGAGGGCCCAAGAGACATTCAGTACTTC. This chain links TRBV10-3 with TRBJ2-4; 7 bases map to TRBD2. The CDR3 is 15 amino acids. V dropped 3 bases and J dropped 8; count of bases not matched to a gene: 10. Germline-derived CDR1 and CDR2 are ENHRY and SYGVKD.

This clonotype showed up many times. This sequence joins TRBV15 and TRBJ2-1, with 7 bases fitting TRBD2. From germline, CDR1 is LNHNV and CDR2 YYDKDF (reference sequence). The V segment lost 0 bases and the J segment 1 base; nucleotides outside the gene matches: 6. The CDR3 is 17 residues long. The CDR3 loop is CATSRDLTGGSYNEQFF. For the CDR3, the DNA is TGTGCCACCAGCAGAGATCTGACGGGGGGTTCCTACAATGAGCAGTTCTTC.

Only a few counts were recorded for this clonotype. V and J are TRBV10-2 and TRBJ2-2; the match to TRBD1 covers 9 bases. Germline V CDR1 and CDR2: WSHSY, SAAADI. V gave up 1 base and J gave up 3 bases; unmatched junction bases: 9. The CDR3 spans 18 residues. The CDR3 DNA sequence: TGCGCCAGCAGTGAGTTCCCCCCTGGGACAGGGCACACCGGGGAGCTGTTTTTT. Residues: CASSEFPPGTGHTGELFF.

Comment on this clonotype: This may be a read error: a much more frequent sequence differs by one nucleotide. V is TRBV6-1 and J is TRBJ2-7; possible D gene TRBD2, 6 bases. Trimming shortened V by 5 bases and J by 7 bases, and 18 bases separated the two germline ends. The CDR3 is 14 residues long. The germline CDR1 and CDR2 sequences are MNHNS and SASEGT. For the CDR3, the DNA is TGTGCCAGCAGTCGGGACTCCTCCCCCGATGAGCAGTACTTC. Amino acid sequence: CASSRDSSPDEQYF.

The table lists this clonotype with a few counts. V and J are TRBV4-1 and TRBJ1-2, with 7 bases fitting TRBD1. The ends lost 3 bases at V and 8 bases at J; junction bases unmatched: 6. This CDR3 has 13 amino acids. From germline, CDR1 is MGHRA and CDR2 YSYEKL. The CDR3: CASSQEQGWGYTF. The CDR3 bases are TGCGCCAGCAGCCAGGAACAGGGGTGGGGCTACACCTTC.